One and the same sample provided the 14 T cell receptor beta chains below, sequenced in a study of blood T cell repertoires in COVID-19. Clones were sequenced by immunoSEQ multiplex PCR, and TCRdb holds only the in-frame ones, with some missing. Of hundreds of thousands of clones in the sample, around four fifths are singletons; the top ten hold more than 8%. Sequencing used peripheral blood. These receptors originate from a woman between 45 and 60 years old who had recovered from COVID-19.

The genes are TRBV27 and TRBJ2-7; tentatively, D is TRBD1 (5 bases). CDR3 length: 14 amino acids. Trimming left V 5 bases short and J 5 bases short, with 16 bases between. Germline CDR1 reads MNHEY; CDR2 reads SMNVEV (reference sequence). The DNA for the CDR3 is TGTGCCAGCAGTCCTCTACAGACAGTCCACGAGCAGTACTTC. Encoded protein: CASSPLQTVHEQYF.

This clone is a singleton in its sample. This chain uses TRBV5-1 with TRBJ2-3, with a possible D match to TRBD1 (5 bases). This CDR3 spans 18 amino acids. From germline, CDR1 is SGHRS and CDR2 YFSETQ. Between the trimmed V and J ends, which lost 4 bases and 2 bases, there was a span of 23 bases. The CDR3 is CASSPRVDTAIYTDTQYF. Here the CDR3 DNA reads TGCGCCAGCAGCCCCAGGGTCGATACCGCTATCTACACAGATACGCAGTATTTT.

The J gene is TRBJ1-5, the V gene TRBV28; TRBD1 is a possible D gene (5 bases). This CDR3 has 15 residues. Trimming removed 2 bases from V and 1 base from J, with 9 bases in between. Germline values: CDR1 MDHEN, CDR2 SYDVKM. This CDR3 reads CASSLGGTSNQPQHF. Here the CDR3 DNA reads TGTGCCAGCAGTTTAGGAGGGACCAGCAATCAGCCCCAGCATTTT.

The chain is built from TRBV28 and TRBJ2-7; the match to TRBD1 covers 9 bases. This CDR3 has 14 residues. Germline loops: CDR1 MDHEN, CDR2 SYDVKM. The V and J ends lost 7 bases and 5 bases, in that order; junction bases with no gene match: 9. The DNA for the CDR3 is TGTGCCAGCACTACCGGGACAGGGCTAAACGAGCAGTACTTC. This gives the protein CASTTGTGLNEQYF. Using reference TRBV28 and TRBJ2-7 for the parts outside the CDR3, the full variable domain is DVKVTQSSRYLVKRTGEKVFLECVQDMDHENMFWYRQDPGLGLRLIYFSYDVKMKEKGDIPEGYSVSREKKERFSLILESASTNQTSMYLCASTTGTGLNEQYFGPGTRLTVT.

A single count supports this clone. This sequence joins TRBV15 and TRBJ1-6, with TRBD1 identical over 8 bases. CDR1 LNHNV and CDR2 YYDKDF come from the germline V gene (reference sequence). V shed 0 bases and J 9 bases; nucleotides not matched to a gene: 4. The CDR3 is made up of 15 amino acids. In nucleotides, the CDR3 is TGTGCCACCAGCAGAGAGGCAGGGGGCATTTCACCCCTCCACTTT. Protein sequence: CATSREAGGISPLHF.

This chain uses TRBV2 with TRBJ2-7; D remains unclear. The ends were cut back, 4 bases at V and 3 bases at J, with 4 bases in the middle. Per germline, CDR1 SNHLY and CDR2 FYNNEI. The length of the CDR3 is 11 residues. CDR3 coding DNA: TGTGCCAGCAGTGTCCTCTACGAGCAGTACTTC. This translates into CASSVLYEQYF.

The CDR3, as DNA: TGTGCCAGCAGCTCTACTATCCCTAGCAATGAGCAGTTCTTC. It translates to CASSSTIPSNEQFF. The rearrangement joins TRBV7-2 to TRBJ2-1; D unclear. CDR3 size: 14 residues. From germline, CDR1 is SGHTA and CDR2 FQGNSA. V lost 4 bases, J lost 6 bases, and 13 bases lay in between.

The chain combines TRBV28 with TRBJ2-2; TRBD1 aligns across 8 bases. The CDR3 totals 15 residues. CDR1 and CDR2 (germline): MDHEN, SYDVKM. Germline trimming cut 6 bases from V and 5 bases from J; bases unmatched to any gene: 8. CDR3 protein: CASSKGQGGTGELFF. The CDR3 coding sequence is TGTGCCAGCAGCAAAGGACAGGGCGGAACCGGGGAGCTGTTTTTT.

The chain employs TRBV30 and TRBJ2-7, with 7 bases identical to TRBD1. Germline trimming cut 3 bases from V and 4 bases from J; bases unmatched to any gene: 15. The CDR3 totals 16 residues. Germline CDR1 and CDR2: GTSNPN and SVGIG (reference sequence). In DNA form, the CDR3 reads TGTGCCTGGAGCGAGGGACAGAGTACTTACTATTACGAGCAGTACTTC. Amino acid sequence: CAWSEGQSTYYYEQYF.

J is TRBJ2-3 and V is TRBV9; D possibly corresponds to TRBD2 (5 bases). Trimming took off 3 bases at V and 1 base at J, with 21 bases between the two ends. Per the germline V gene, CDR1 is SGDLS and CDR2 is YYNGEE. This CDR3 is 18 amino acids long. For the CDR3, the DNA is TGTGCCAGCAGCGCCGCACCCGACGCGGGCCGAGGCACAGATACGCAGTATTTT. Translating it yields CASSAAPDAGRGTDTQYF.

This clone was seen only a few times. The chain combines TRBV27 with TRBJ1-6; 7 nucleotides align to TRBD1. CDR1 is MNHEY and CDR2 is SMNVEV in the germline V gene (reference sequence). The V and J ends lost 5 bases and 5 bases, in that order; junction bases with no gene match: 9. This CDR3 has 16 residues. CDR3 sequence: CASSRALDRDNSPLHF. CDR3 coding DNA: TGTGCCAGCAGTCGTGCCCTTGACAGGGATAATTCACCCCTCCACTTT.

The chain joins TRBV28 to TRBJ1-1; no clear D. V lost 1 base to trimming and J lost 0 bases, with 12 bases between them. In germline, CDR1 is MDHEN, CDR2 SYDVKM. The CDR3 is 16 amino acids. CDR3: CASSLYPRVMNTEAFF. The DNA of the CDR3 is TGTGCCAGCAGTTTATACCCCCGGGTTATGAACACTGAAGCTTTCTTT.

This sequence joins TRBV19 and TRBJ2-1; possibly TRBD1 for D (6 bases). The V gene's germline CDR1 is LNHDA and CDR2 SQIVND (reference sequence). V gave up 4 bases and J gave up 3 bases, with 10 bases separating them. The CDR3 has 14 residues. CDR3 loop: CASSKRQDYNEQFF. CDR3 DNA sequence: TGTGCCAGTAGTAAACGACAGGACTACAATGAGCAGTTCTTC.

The chain has TRBV7-3 and TRBJ2-2; 10 bases agree with TRBD1. This CDR3 is built from 15 residues. Trimming cost V 2 bases and J 5 bases; bases outside gene matches: 2. Germline-derived CDR1 and CDR2 are SGHTA and FQGTGA. The CDR3 protein is CASSLSGQGTGELFF. The CDR3 DNA reads as TGTGCCAGCAGCTTATCGGGACAGGGGACCGGGGAGCTGTTTTTT.